This T cell receptor beta chain appears in the sequencing data of a study of T cells in Graves' hyperthyroidism and ophthalmopathy. This clonotype was observed at least ten times. What was amplified from RNA transcripts were TCR beta CDR3 regions. HTBI primers were used for first-round RT-PCR of the TCR CDR3. MiXCR was run by TCRdb on the multiplex PCR reads, yielding one entry per CDR3 protein. The top ten hold around 20% of the sample, which has about 160,000 distinct CDR3 sequences, 9.4% seen once. Germline CDR1 reads SNHLY; CDR2 reads FYNNEI. This CDR3 is 15 amino acids long. Trimming took 1 base from V and 0 from J, leaving 7 bases between them.

Sequenced: blood. The rearrangement joins TRBV2 to TRBJ1-5; D is ambiguous. The sequence came from a woman aged 18-29 years with Graves' hyperthyroidism that later progressed to Graves' ophthalmopathy. This chain's CDR3 is CASSEGYHSNQPQHF. In DNA form, the CDR3 reads TGTGCCAGCAGTGAAGGTTATCATAGCAATCAGCCCCAGCATTTT.